Shown below are 13 T cell receptor beta chains from a single sample sequenced in a study of cytomegalovirus exposure and HLA in healthy donors. A multiplex PCR was run with 60 Vbeta primers and 13 Jbeta primers. Sequenced by immunoSEQ multiplex PCR; TCRdb stores in-frame clones only, minus some. The top ten hold approximately 0.78% of the sample, which has approximately 160,000 clones, roughly 80% seen once. Sequencing input: PBMCs. Receptors were obtained from a woman between 18 and 29 years old in good health and CMV-seronegative.

The V call is TRBV18, the J call TRBJ2-3; the match to TRBD2 covers 8 bases. The length of the CDR3 is 17 residues. The V segment lost 0 bases and the J segment 7 bases; nucleotides outside the gene matches: 12. From germline, CDR1 is KGHSH and CDR2 LQKENI. The CDR3 is CASSPPAMAGGSYTQYF. For the CDR3, the DNA is TGTGCCAGCTCACCACCAGCGATGGCGGGAGGATCGTATACGCAGTATTTT.

The rearrangement joins TRBV9 to TRBJ2-1; 7 bases line up with TRBD1. Looked up from germline, CDR1 is SGDLS and CDR2 is YYNGEE. There are 15 residues in the CDR3. J lost 3 bases, V lost 4 bases, and 7 bases had no gene match. CDR3 in DNA: TGTGCCAGCAGCCTCCGGGACAGCGTCTACAATGAGCAGTTCTTC. Encoded protein: CASSLRDSVYNEQFF.

The chain combines TRBV28 with TRBJ2-6; D possibly corresponds to TRBD1 (6 bases). Trimming shortened V by 5 bases and J by 0 bases, and 8 bases separated the two germline ends. The CDR3 sequence is 15 residues long. Germline loops: CDR1 MDHEN, CDR2 SYDVKM. The CDR3 spells CASSPQGSGANVLTF. CDR3 nucleotide sequence: TGTGCCAGCAGTCCACAGGGCTCTGGGGCCAACGTCCTGACTTTC.

The chain has TRBV28 and TRBJ1-4; a possible D gene is TRBD1 (6 bases). Trimming shortened V by 9 bases and J by 4 bases, and 12 bases separated the two germline ends. Germline lookup yields CDR1 MDHEN and CDR2 SYDVKM. This CDR3 contains 13 residues. The CDR3 reads CARDRDINEKLFF. CDR3 coding DNA: TGTGCCAGGGACCGGGACATTAATGAAAAACTGTTTTTT.

This chain links TRBV6-1 with TRBJ1-5; 7 nucleotides line up with TRBD1. V trimming: 5 bases; J trimming: 5 bases; junction bases outside the gene matches: 9. Germline CDR1 reads MNHNS; CDR2 reads SASEGT. This CDR3 has 15 residues. CDR3: CASSNEGGGDQPQHF. In DNA form, the CDR3 reads TGTGCCAGCAGTAATGAAGGGGGCGGCGATCAGCCCCAGCATTTT.

The chain combines TRBV7-6 with TRBJ1-2, with 7 bases identical to TRBD1. Germline CDR1 SGHVS, CDR2 FNYEAQ. J gave up 5 bases and V 5 bases, and 11 bases lay outside the gene matches. The length of the CDR3 is 15 residues. This CDR3 is CASSPRGQKKYGYTF. The CDR3 nucleotides are TGTGCCAGCAGCCCCCGGGGACAGAAAAAATATGGCTACACCTTC.

To note about this clone: The sample carries other DNA sequences with the same CDR3. This chain joins TRBV2 and TRBJ1-1; maybe TRBD1 (6 bases). The germline V gene encodes CDR1 SNHLY and CDR2 FYNNEI. The germline V and J ends were trimmed by 7 bases and 5 bases, with 17 bases remaining between them. This CDR3 is 14 amino acids long. The CDR3, as DNA: TGTGCCAGCACCAGGGGCGAAACGAATACTGAAGCTTTCTTT. It specifies CASTRGETNTEAFF. The variable domain in full, completed from reference TRBV2 and TRBJ1-1, reads EPEVTQTPSHQVTQMGQEVILRCVPISNHLYFYWYRQILGQKVEFLVSFYNNEISEKSEIFDDQFSVERPDGSNFTLKIRSTKLEDSAMYFCASTRGETNTEAFFGQGTRLTVV.

The chain combines TRBV7-9 with TRBJ2-7; 8 nucleotides line up with TRBD1. Germline V lookup: CDR1 SEHNR, CDR2 FQNEAQ (reference sequence). The ends lost 5 bases at V and 3 bases at J; junction bases unmatched: 3. The CDR3 is 13 amino acids. CDR3 DNA: TGTGCCAGCAGCCCGGGGACAGGCTACGAGCAGTACTTC. As protein: CASSPGTGYEQYF. Filled out from reference TRBV7-9 and TRBJ2-7, the complete variable domain reads DTGVSQNPRHKITKRGQNVTFRCDPISEHNRLYWYRQTLGQGPEFLTYFQNEAQLEKSRLLSDRFSAERPKGSFSTLEIQRTEQGDSAMYLCASSPGTGYEQYFGPGTRLTVT.

This chain uses TRBV15 with TRBJ1-5, with 9 bases that match TRBD1. Germline trimming cut 0 bases from V and 7 bases from J; bases unmatched to any gene: 4. Germline CDR1 LNHNV, CDR2 YYDKDF (reference sequence). The CDR3 loop spans 15 amino acids. This CDR3 reads CATSRDLTGGQPQHF. As DNA, the CDR3 is TGTGCCACCAGCAGAGATCTCACAGGGGGCCAGCCCCAGCATTTT.

This clone was detected only once. This chain joins TRBV11-3 and TRBJ1-1; 9 bases fit TRBD1. CDR1 and CDR2 from the germline V gene are SGHNT and YENEEA. The CDR3 runs to 16 residues. V lost 5 bases and J lost 1; bases outside the gene matches: 8. CDR3 nucleotide sequence: TGTGCCAGCAGCCCGACCGCGGACAGGGGGAACACTGAAGCTTTCTTT. Amino acids: CASSPTADRGNTEAFF. Full variable domain (outside the CDR3, taken from reference TRBV11-3 and TRBJ1-1): EAGVVQSPRYKIIEKKQPVAFWCNPISGHNTLYWYLQNLGQGPELLIRYENEEAVDDSQLPKDRFSAERLKGVDSTLKIQPAELGDSAVYLCASSPTADRGNTEAFFGQGTRLTVV.

This clone was observed a single time. Its ends do not fully match the called genes, so a read error is possible. V is TRBV28 and J is TRBJ2-3; D is uncertain. The CDR3 covers 13 residues. Germline CDR1 and CDR2: MDHEN and SYDVKM. The DNA for the CDR3 is TGTACCAGCACTTTTTCACACACAGATACGCAGTATTTT. Its translation: CTSTFSHTDTQYF.

The CDR3 coding sequence is TGTGCCAGCAGTTTTACTAGCGGGAGGGCGTCGGAGGGGTTCTTC. Translation gives CASSFTSGRASEGFF. The V gene is TRBV6-6, the J gene TRBJ2-1; TRBD2 aligns across 13 bases. Germline-derived CDR1 and CDR2 are MNHNY and SVGAGI (reference sequence). V shed 4 bases and J 15 bases; nucleotides not matched to a gene: 12. This CDR3 region has 15 residues.

This clone has just one count. This sequence joins TRBV11-3 and TRBJ2-1, with D tentatively TRBD2 (7 bases). Per germline, CDR1 SGHNT and CDR2 YENEEA. This CDR3 is built from 12 residues. V gave up 7 bases and J gave up 9 bases, with 13 bases separating them. CDR3: CASNKGGGEQFF. CDR3 DNA: TGTGCCAGCAATAAAGGGGGGGGTGAGCAGTTCTTC.